This T cell receptor beta chain came from a study of T cells of healthy individuals. The table lists this clonotype with many counts. The germline gives CDR1 LGHNA, CDR2 YSLEER. The V end was cut by 0 bases, the J end by 0 bases, with 17 bases between. The CDR3 has 18 residues. TCRdb analysed the 5' RACE reads with MiXCR anew, one entry per CDR3 protein. The sample includes about 96,000 distinct CDR3 sequences, roughly a sixth of them seen just once. The source is a human donor in good health. The chain employs TRBV4-3 and TRBJ1-1; the D gene is possibly TRBD1 (5 bases). The CDR3 loop is CASSQDWVGGLMNTEAFF. The CDR3 DNA is TGCGCCAGCAGCCAAGATTGGGTTGGGGGACTCATGAACACTGAAGCTTTCTTT.